This T cell receptor beta chain was recorded in a study of blood T cell repertoires in COVID-19. Germline V CDR1 and CDR2: MNHNY, SVGAGI (reference sequence). Trimming took off 6 bases at V and 5 bases at J, with 11 bases between the two ends. The CDR3 has 12 residues. Produced via immunoSEQ multiplex PCR; TCRdb's table is partial and in-frame only. The data contain some 60,000 clones, roughly 89% of them seen just once; the ten biggest clones take up over 5.5%. Sequencing input: peripheral blood. This TCR was recovered from a human donor in a cohort sampled during active COVID-19. The chain combines TRBV6-6 with TRBJ2-7, with D possibly matching TRBD1 (5 bases). CDR3 sequence (DNA): TGTGCCAGCAGGCAAGGGGCTGACGAGCAGTACTTC. Its protein is CASRQGADEQYF.